This T cell receptor (beta chain) comes out of a study of blood T cell repertoires in COVID-19. Study information: T cells, B-cell-depleted T cells, or PBMCs supplied cDNA or gDNA.

Libraries were prepared by immunoSEQ multiplex PCR; TCRdb keeps only in-frame clonotypes and omits some of them. The repertoire holds about 210,000 clones, with about 86% as singletons. The CDR3 is 15 residues long. Germline-derived CDR1 and CDR2 are GTSNPN and SVGIG (reference sequence). Trimming left V 4 bases short and J 2 bases short, with 15 bases between. The TCR originated in a middle-aged man with active or convalescent COVID-19. This chain links TRBV30 with TRBJ1-5; tentatively, D is TRBD1 (5 bases). Material for sequencing was peripheral blood. In nucleotides, the CDR3 is TGTGCCTGGAATGGGGGGAAGGGTGGCAATCAGCCCCAGCATTTT. It yields the protein CAWNGGKGGNQPQHF.